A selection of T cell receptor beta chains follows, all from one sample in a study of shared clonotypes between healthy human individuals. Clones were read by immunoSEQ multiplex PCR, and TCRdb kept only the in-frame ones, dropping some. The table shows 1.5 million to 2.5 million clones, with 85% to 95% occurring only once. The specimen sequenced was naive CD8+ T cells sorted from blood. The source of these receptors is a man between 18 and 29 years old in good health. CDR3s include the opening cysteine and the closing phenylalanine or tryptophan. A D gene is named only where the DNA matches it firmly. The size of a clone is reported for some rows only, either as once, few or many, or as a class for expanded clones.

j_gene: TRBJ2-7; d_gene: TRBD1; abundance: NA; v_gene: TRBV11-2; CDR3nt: TGTGCCAGCAGCTTAGGTACAGGGGGTTTCTACGAGCAGTACTTC; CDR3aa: CASSLGTGGFYEQYF
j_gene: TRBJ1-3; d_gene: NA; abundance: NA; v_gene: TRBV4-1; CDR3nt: TGCGCCAGCAGCCTAGATGGGACAACTGGAAACACCATATATTTT; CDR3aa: CASSLDGTTGNTIYF
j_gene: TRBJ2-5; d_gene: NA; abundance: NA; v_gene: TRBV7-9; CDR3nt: TGTGCCAGCACCTTGCCAGACCAAGAGACCCAGTACTTC; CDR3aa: CASTLPDQETQYF
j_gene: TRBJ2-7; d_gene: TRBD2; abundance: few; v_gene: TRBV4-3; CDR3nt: TGCGCCAGCAGCCAAGGGACTAGCGGCTACGAGCAGTACTTC; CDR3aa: CASSQGTSGYEQYF
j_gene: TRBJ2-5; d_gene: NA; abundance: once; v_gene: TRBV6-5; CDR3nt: TGTGCCAGCAGTTACGTATGGGAGAGTGTAGAGACCCAGTACTTC; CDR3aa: CASSYVWESVETQYF
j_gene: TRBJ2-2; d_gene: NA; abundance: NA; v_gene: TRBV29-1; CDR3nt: TGCAGCGCTGATGAGGGCGGCACCGGGGAGCTGTTTTTT; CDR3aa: CSADEGGTGELFF
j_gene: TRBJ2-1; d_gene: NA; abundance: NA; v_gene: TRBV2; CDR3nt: TGTGCCAGCGGTGGGGGAGCCTCCTACAATGAGCAGTTCTTC; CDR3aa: CASGGGASYNEQFF
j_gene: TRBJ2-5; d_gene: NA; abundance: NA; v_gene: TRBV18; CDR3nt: TGTGCCAGCTCACCATCAGCAGAGACCCAGTACTTC; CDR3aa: CASSPSAETQYF
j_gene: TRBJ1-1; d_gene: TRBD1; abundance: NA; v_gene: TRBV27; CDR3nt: TGTGCCAGCAGTTTTACAGGGGATTCGAACACTGAAGCTTTCTTT; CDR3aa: CASSFTGDSNTEAFF
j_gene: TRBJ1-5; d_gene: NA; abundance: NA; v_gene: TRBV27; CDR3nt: TGTGCCAGCAGCCCCTCTCAGGGACAAGACAATCAGCCCCAGCATTTT; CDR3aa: CASSPSQGQDNQPQHF
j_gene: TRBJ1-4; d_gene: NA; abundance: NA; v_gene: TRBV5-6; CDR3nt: TGTGCCAGCAGCCAAGCAGGGGCAGTTGATGAAAAACTGTTTTTT; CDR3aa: CASSQAGAVDEKLFF
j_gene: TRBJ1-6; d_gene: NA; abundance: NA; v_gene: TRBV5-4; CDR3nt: TGTGCCACCCGAACGGACAGCGCTAATTCACCCCTCCACTTT; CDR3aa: CATRTDSANSPLHF
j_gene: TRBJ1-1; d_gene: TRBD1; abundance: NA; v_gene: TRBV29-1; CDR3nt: TGCAGCGTTGATCACAGGGGCTATGGGGAAGCTTTCTTT; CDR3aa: CSVDHRGYGEAFF
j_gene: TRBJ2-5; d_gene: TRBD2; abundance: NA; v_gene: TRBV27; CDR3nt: TGTGCCAGCAGTCTCGTTAGCGGGGGAGGGTCGGAGACCCAGTACTTC; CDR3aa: CASSLVSGGGSETQYF
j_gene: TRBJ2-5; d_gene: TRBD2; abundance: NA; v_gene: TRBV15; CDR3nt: TGTGCCACCAGCGTGGGACTAGCGGAAGAGACCCAGTACTTC; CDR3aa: CATSVGLAEETQYF
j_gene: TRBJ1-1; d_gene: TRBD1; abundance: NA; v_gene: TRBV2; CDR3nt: TGTGCCAGCAGTGAAGTCGGACAGGCCAACACTGAAGCTTTCTTT; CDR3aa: CASSEVGQANTEAFF
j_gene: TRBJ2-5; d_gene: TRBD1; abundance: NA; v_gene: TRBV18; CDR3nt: TGTGCCAGCTCACTCACAGGGGGCGAAGAGACCCAGTACTTC; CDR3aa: CASSLTGGEETQYF
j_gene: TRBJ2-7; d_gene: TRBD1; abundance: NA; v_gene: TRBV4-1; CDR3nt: TGCGCCAGCAGCCTCGGACAGGGCCACGAGCAGTACTTC; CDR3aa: CASSLGQGHEQYF
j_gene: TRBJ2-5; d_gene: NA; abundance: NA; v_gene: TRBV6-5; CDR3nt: TGTGCCAGCAGTGCCATAGGGGATAGGGCCCAGTACTTC; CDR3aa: CASSAIGDRAQYF
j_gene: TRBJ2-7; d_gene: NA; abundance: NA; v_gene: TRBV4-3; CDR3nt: TGCGCCAGCAGCCAAGGAATCGGTAGGGAGTCCTCCTACGAGCAGTACTTC; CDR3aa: CASSQGIGRESSYEQYF
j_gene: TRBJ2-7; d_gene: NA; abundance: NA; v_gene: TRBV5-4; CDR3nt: TGTGCCAGCAGCTTTCACAGCTCCTACGAGCAGTACTTC; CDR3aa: CASSFHSSYEQYF
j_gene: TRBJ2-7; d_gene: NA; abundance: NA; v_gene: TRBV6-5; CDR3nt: TGTGCCAGCAGTTACTCGGGGGCTCTCGCCGAGCAGTACTTC; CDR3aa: CASSYSGALAEQYF
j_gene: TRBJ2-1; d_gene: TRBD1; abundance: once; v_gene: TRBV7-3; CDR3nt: TGTGCCAGCAGCCCCCTCGGACAGGGCCGAAATGAGCAGTTCTTC; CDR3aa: CASSPLGQGRNEQFF
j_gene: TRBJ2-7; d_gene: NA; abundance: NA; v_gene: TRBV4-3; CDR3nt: TGCGCCAGCAGCCAAGAGGTGGGGTTAGGATCCTACGAGCAGTACTTC; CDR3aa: CASSQEVGLGSYEQYF
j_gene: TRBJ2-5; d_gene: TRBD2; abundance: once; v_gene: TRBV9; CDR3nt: TGTGCCAGCAGCGTAGGGCTAGCGGCGGAGACCCAGTACTTC; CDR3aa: CASSVGLAAETQYF
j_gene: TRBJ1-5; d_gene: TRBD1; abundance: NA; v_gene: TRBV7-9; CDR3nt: TGTGCCAGCAGCTTGGCAGGGGGTGCCAGCCAGCCCCAGCATTTT; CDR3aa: CASSLAGGASQPQHF
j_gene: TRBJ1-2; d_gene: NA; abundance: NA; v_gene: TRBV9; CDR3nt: TGTGCCAGCAGCGCCGGACAGTGGGACCCTAACTATGGCTACACCTTC; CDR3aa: CASSAGQWDPNYGYTF
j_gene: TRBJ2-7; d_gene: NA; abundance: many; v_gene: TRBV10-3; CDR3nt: TGTGCCATCAGTGGACAGGACTACTCCTACGAGCAGTACTTC; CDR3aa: CAISGQDYSYEQYF
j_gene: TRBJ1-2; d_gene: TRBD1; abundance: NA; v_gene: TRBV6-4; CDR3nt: TGTGCCAGTATCCCGGGACAGACAAAACCTTTCTATGGCTACACCTTC; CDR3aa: CASIPGQTKPFYGYTF
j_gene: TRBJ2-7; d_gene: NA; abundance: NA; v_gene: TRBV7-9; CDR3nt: TGTGCCAGCGGAGACGGGAGCTCCTACGAGCAGTACTTC; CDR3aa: CASGDGSSYEQYF
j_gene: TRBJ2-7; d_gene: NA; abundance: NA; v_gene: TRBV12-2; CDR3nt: TGTGCAAGTCGCTTAGCGCCTAACTCGCACTACGAGCAGTACTTC; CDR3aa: CASRLAPNSHYEQYF
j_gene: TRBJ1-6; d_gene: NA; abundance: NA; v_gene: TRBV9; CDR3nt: TGTGCCAGCAGCCCAACAGGGTCCAATTCACCCCTCCACTTT; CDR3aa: CASSPTGSNSPLHF
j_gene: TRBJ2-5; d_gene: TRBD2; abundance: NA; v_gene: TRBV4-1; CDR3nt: TGCGCCAGCAGCCCCACTAGCGGGGGGCGAGAAGAGACCCAGTACTTC; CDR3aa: CASSPTSGGREETQYF